Below, 12 T cell receptor beta chains from the same sample are listed, as sequenced in a study of blood T cell repertoires in COVID-19. The assay was immunoSEQ multiplex PCR, and TCRdb's table has in-frame clones only and misses some. The data contain about 340,000 clones, 70% to 90% of them singletons. The sequenced sample consisted of PBMCs or T cells enriched from blood (not recorded which). The receptors were gathered from a woman aged 40 to 50 with acute COVID-19.

V gene TRBV28 combines with J gene TRBJ1-1; no clear D gene. The germline gives CDR1 MDHEN, CDR2 SYDVKM. CDR3 size: 15 residues. Trimming cost V 6 bases and J 0 bases, with 14 bases left between them. In DNA form, the CDR3 reads TGTGCCAGCAGATGGACGGGGAGAATGAACACTGAAGCTTTCTTT. Residues: CASRWTGRMNTEAFF.

The chain is built from TRBV25-1 and TRBJ2-1; weak D call: TRBD2 (6 bases). Trimming left V 1 base short and J 3 bases short, with 16 bases between. The germline gives CDR1 MGHDK, CDR2 SYGVNS. The CDR3 has 17 amino acids. The CDR3 is CASSESGSGGIYNEQFF. In nucleotides, the CDR3 is TGTGCCAGCAGTGAATCGGGTTCCGGGGGAATCTACAATGAGCAGTTCTTC.

The genes are TRBV7-6 and TRBJ2-7; D unresolved. V was trimmed by 1 base and J by 2 bases, leaving 12 bases between them. The CDR3 runs to 15 residues. Germline loops: CDR1 SGHVS, CDR2 FNYEAQ. CDR3 DNA sequence: TGTGCCAGCAGCTTAGAGCGTCCTGGCCCCTACGAGCAGTACTTC. Protein: CASSLERPGPYEQYF.

This chain joins TRBV28 and TRBJ1-2, with D perhaps TRBD1 (6 bases). V was trimmed by 3 bases and J by 7 bases, leaving 15 bases between them. This CDR3 comprises 14 residues. Per the germline V gene, CDR1 is MDHEN and CDR2 is SYDVKM. The CDR3: CASSFGQGYSGYTF. The CDR3 coding sequence is TGTGCCAGCAGTTTTGGGCAGGGGTATAGTGGCTACACCTTC.

The rearrangement joins TRBV14 to TRBJ1-6; D not certain. V lost 6 bases to trimming and J lost 7 bases, with 13 bases between them. The CDR3 contains 14 residues. The germline V gene has CDR1 SGHDN and CDR2 FVKESK. This chain's CDR3 is CASSLGVGNSPLHF. CDR3 DNA sequence: TGTGCCAGCAGTCTCGGGGTCGGGAATTCACCCCTCCACTTT.

The V gene is TRBV3-1 (or the pseudogene TRBV3-2), the J gene TRBJ1-5; D is unresolved. V shed 0 bases and J shed 0 bases, with 3 bases lying between them. The CDR3 contains 14 residues. CDR1 and CDR2 (germline): LGHDT, YNNKEL (reference sequence). The CDR3 region is CASSQELSNQPQHF. The CDR3 region has the DNA TGTGCCAGCAGCCAAGAACTTAGCAATCAGCCCCAGCATTTT.

This clone was seen only once. V usage is TRBV2 and J usage is TRBJ2-6; the D is unclear. The V gene's germline CDR1 is SNHLY and CDR2 FYNNEI. The V gene lost 7 bases and the J gene lost 3 bases, with 13 bases spanning the gap. The CDR3 covers 15 residues. CDR3 amino acids: CASKLVADGANVLTF. The CDR3 coding sequence is TGTGCCAGCAAGTTGGTCGCGGATGGGGCCAACGTCCTGACTTTC. The full variable domain, its missing parts supplied by reference TRBV2 and TRBJ2-6, is EPEVTQTPSHQVTQMGQEVILRCVPISNHLYFYWYRQILGQKVEFLVSFYNNEISEKSEIFDDQFSVERPDGSNFTLKIRSTKLEDSAMYFCASKLVADGANVLTFGAGSRLTVL.

This sequence joins TRBV19 and TRBJ2-4; perhaps TRBD2 as D (7 bases). The V end lost 0 bases, the J end lost 3 bases, and 18 bases lay between the germline ends. There are 18 residues in the CDR3. Germline V lookup: CDR1 LNHDA, CDR2 SQIVND (reference sequence). The DNA for the CDR3 is TGTGCCAGTAGTATAGAGCCAGGGAGGGGGTTTGACAAAAACATTCAGTACTTC. This translates into CASSIEPGRGFDKNIQYF.

The J gene is TRBJ2-1, the V gene TRBV3-1 (or the pseudogene TRBV3-2), with a weak D call TRBD2 (6 bases). The CDR3 is 15 amino acids. From germline, CDR1 is LGHDT and CDR2 YNNKEL (reference sequence). Trimming stripped 3 bases from V and 1 base from J, with 10 bases between. The CDR3 protein is CASSQGGTSYNEQFF. CDR3 coding DNA: TGTGCCAGCAGCCAGGGCGGGACTTCCTACAATGAGCAGTTCTTC.

The chain has TRBV7-9 and TRBJ2-3; tentative D call: TRBD2 (6 bases). CDR3 size: 16 residues. In germline, CDR1 is SEHNR, CDR2 FQNEAQ (reference sequence). Trimming left V 2 bases short and J 1 base short, with 13 bases between. CDR3 in amino acids: CASSLWAGGGTDTQYF. The CDR3 nucleotides are TGTGCCAGCAGCTTATGGGCCGGCGGGGGCACAGATACGCAGTATTTT.

This chain uses TRBV7-2 with TRBJ1-1; 11 nucleotides line up with TRBD1. V trimming: 0 bases; J trimming: 5 bases; junction bases outside the gene matches: 8. Germline lookup yields CDR1 SGHTA and CDR2 FQGNSA. The CDR3 runs to 17 residues. This CDR3 is CASSLAQDRGRRTEAFF. DNA of the CDR3: TGTGCCAGCAGCTTAGCGCAGGACAGGGGGCGAAGAACTGAAGCTTTCTTT.

The rearrangement joins TRBV7-2 to TRBJ2-1, with D tentatively TRBD2 (6 bases). Trimming removed 3 bases from V and 9 bases from J, with 18 bases in between. The V gene's germline CDR1 is SGHTA and CDR2 FQGNSA. The CDR3 consists of 15 residues. The CDR3 loop is CASSFSGVPGIEQFF. Written as DNA, the CDR3 is TGTGCCAGCAGCTTTTCGGGGGTTCCGGGGATTGAGCAGTTCTTC.